The 12 T cell receptor beta chains below were found in one sample sequenced in a study of Graves' ophthalmopathy and Graves' hyperthyroidism (dated by TCRdb to 2017 to 2018). Sequencing took place on an Illumina HiSeq 2000. For repertoire sequencing, TCR beta CDR3 regions were amplified from RNA transcripts. The first round was an RT-PCR using HTBI primers with the Qiagen OneStep RT-PCR kit, and this first round was followed by a second-round multiplex PCR, then size selection and purification. The public reads were reprocessed in TCRdb via fastp at Q25 and MiXCR, keeping in-frame beta chains. Every distinct CDR3 protein forms one entry, paired with its most common genes and DNA. This sample holds around 1.1 million distinct CDR3 sequences; about two fifths were observed only once. The ten largest clones take up 11% of the sample. Material: peripheral blood or thyroid tissue (not recorded which). These receptors were collected from an adult man with Graves' hyperthyroidism.

As concerns this clonotype: Just one base apart from a much larger clone, this may be a read error. V usage is TRBV20-1 and J usage is TRBJ2-7; D gene ambiguous. The CDR3 spans 12 residues. CDR1 and CDR2 from the germline V gene are DFQATT and SNEGSKA (reference sequence). The CDR3 spells CSVASDSYDQYF. DNA of the CDR3: TGCAGTGTAGCCTCCGACTCCTACGATCAGTACTTC.

The chain joins TRBV10-3 to TRBJ2-5; D might be TRBD2 (6 bases). Trimming took off 3 bases at V and 2 bases at J, with 13 bases between the two ends. The CDR3 runs 15 residues. Per germline, CDR1 ENHRY and CDR2 SYGVKD. CDR3 coding DNA: TGTGCCATCAGTGATTCGGGCGCGGGGCAAGAGACCCAGTACTTC. Amino acids: CAISDSGAGQETQYF.

The chain carries TRBV25-1 and TRBJ1-3; D gene ambiguous. This CDR3 has 16 amino acids. Trimming pared 0 bases from V and 0 bases from J, leaving 9 bases between. CDR1 is MGHDK, CDR2 SYGVNS, per germline. This CDR3 reads CASSEYAGSSGNTIYF. Written as DNA, the CDR3 is TGTGCCAGCAGTGAATATGCGGGGAGCTCTGGAAACACCATATATTTT.

This clonotype was observed many times. The chain couples TRBV7-8 to TRBJ2-5; TRBD1 or TRBD2 may be the D gene (6 bases each). This CDR3 comprises 14 residues. Trimming removed 3 bases from V and 5 bases from J, with 13 bases in between. Germline V CDR1 and CDR2: SGHVS, FQNEAQ. The CDR3 DNA follows: TGTGCCAGCAGCTTTGCAGGGGCGGGGGAGACCCAGTACTTC. This sequence encodes CASSFAGAGETQYF.

This clonotype appeared a few times. This chain connects TRBV7-2 to TRBJ1-2; D remains unclear. Looked up from germline, CDR1 is SGHTA and CDR2 is FQGNSA. The CDR3 contains 14 residues. Deletions cut 8 bases from V and 0 bases from J, with 13 bases between. The CDR3 nucleotides are TGTGCCAGCTACCACCGTGGGGCTAACTATGGCTACACCTTC. Amino acid sequence: CASYHRGANYGYTF. Filled out from reference TRBV7-2 and TRBJ1-2, the complete variable domain reads GAGVSQSPSNKVTEKGKDVELRCDPISGHTALYWYRQSLGQGLEFLIYFQGNSAPDKSGLPSDRFSAERTGGSVSTLTIQRTQQEDSAVYLCASYHRGANYGYTFGSGTRLTVV.

The chain is built from TRBV20-1 and TRBJ1-4; tentative D call: TRBD1 (5 bases). Germline CDR1 is DFQATT and CDR2 is SNEGSKA (reference sequence). V gave up 4 bases and J gave up 14 bases, with 29 bases separating them. The CDR3 covers 16 residues. CDR3 sequence: CSANPTGRVLPRGLFF. The CDR3 DNA is TGCAGTGCTAATCCCACAGGCAGGGTCCTCCCCCGTGGTCTGTTTTTT.

This clonotype appeared many times. The chain couples TRBV14 to TRBJ2-7; 8 positions agree with TRBD1. CDR1 is SGHDN, CDR2 FVKESK, per germline. The CDR3 extends over 15 amino acids. Trimming took 6 bases from V and 3 from J; bases not matched to a gene: 10. DNA of the CDR3: TGTGCCAGCAGAAAGACAGGGGAAAGGTACTACGAGCAGTACTTC. Protein sequence: CASRKTGERYYEQYF.

The rearrangement joins TRBV7-6 to TRBJ2-7, with 9 bases lining up with TRBD2. The germline gives CDR1 SGHVS, CDR2 FNYEAQ. V dropped 6 bases and J dropped 6; count of bases not matched to a gene: 15. This CDR3 has 16 amino acids. CDR3 DNA: TGTGCCAGCAGAGCAGGGGTAGCGGGAGCCTCAGGCGAGCAGTACTTC. Its protein is CASRAGVAGASGEQYF.

This clonotype came up once. The chain is built from TRBV19 and TRBJ2-2, with D uncertain. Trimming took 10 bases from V and 7 from J, leaving 19 bases between them. CDR3 length: 14 amino acids. From germline, CDR1 is LNHDA and CDR2 SQIVND (reference sequence). CDR3 nucleotide sequence: TGTGCCACCTCACCGGGCCCCTCTTACGGGGAGCTGTTTTTT. Its protein product is CATSPGPSYGELFF.

The chain couples TRBV15 to TRBJ1-5; maybe TRBD1 (6 bases). V was clipped by 4 bases and J by 3 bases, with 16 bases between them. Per germline, CDR1 LNHNV and CDR2 YYDKDF (reference sequence). CDR3 length: 16 residues. CDR3: CATSTDSSGNNQPQHF. In nucleotides, the CDR3 is TGTGCCACCAGCACGGACAGTAGCGGAAACAATCAGCCCCAGCATTTT. Drawing the rest from reference TRBV15 and TRBJ1-5, the complete variable domain is DAMVIQNPRYQVTQFGKPVTLSCSQTLNHNVMYWYQQKSSQAPKLLFHYYDKDFNNEADTPDNFQSRRPNTSFCFLDIRSPGLGDTAMYLCATSTDSSGNNQPQHFGDGTRLSIL.

This clonotype came up a few times. This chain joins TRBV4-3 and TRBJ1-4; the match to TRBD1 covers 10 bases. The germline V gene has CDR1 LGHNA and CDR2 YSLEER. This CDR3 is 15 amino acids long. V dropped 5 bases and J dropped 5; count of bases not matched to a gene: 5. This CDR3 reads CASSSTGQGNEKLFF. The CDR3 region has the DNA TGCGCCAGCAGCTCGACGGGACAGGGGAATGAAAAACTGTTTTTT.

This clonotype showed up many times. The rearrangement uses TRBV20-1 and TRBJ1-5; 7 bases map to TRBD1. The length of the CDR3 is 15 residues. Looked up from germline, CDR1 is DFQATT and CDR2 is SNEGSKA (reference sequence). The junction had 8 bases not matched to a gene; V was cut back by 1 base and J by 5 bases. CDR3: CSARGVRGLDQPQHF. In DNA, the CDR3 is TGCAGTGCTAGAGGCGTAAGGGGGCTGGATCAGCCCCAGCATTTT.